The 11 T cell receptor beta chains below were found in one sample sequenced in a study of cytomegalovirus exposure and HLA in healthy donors. The PCR contained 60 Vbeta and 13 Jbeta primers. The data were produced by immunoSEQ multiplex PCR, yet TCRdb's version contains in-frame clones alone and is incomplete. The sample shows 150,000 to 200,000 clones, roughly 77% of them seen only once. Material for sequencing was PBMCs. The source of these receptors is a male donor in good health and CMV-seropositive.

The J gene is TRBJ2-5, the V gene TRBV5-1; 14 positions agree with TRBD2. The ends lost 2 bases at V and 1 base at J; junction bases unmatched: 7. Germline loops: CDR1 SGHRS, CDR2 YFSETQ. This CDR3 has 18 amino acids. This CDR3 reads CASSFLGLAGGRQETQYF. The CDR3 bases are TGCGCCAGCAGCTTCTTAGGACTAGCGGGGGGCCGCCAAGAGACCCAGTACTTC.

The table lists this clone with a few counts. The chain has TRBV19 and TRBJ1-5; unclear D gene. V lost 6 bases and J lost 4, with 7 bases in between. The CDR3 contains 12 residues. The germline V gene encodes CDR1 LNHDA and CDR2 SQIVND (reference sequence). CDR3 DNA: TGTGCCAGTAGGGAGCGAAATCAGCCCCAGCATTTT. This codes for CASRERNQPQHF.

The chain carries TRBV7-8 and TRBJ1-1; TRBD1 is a possible D gene (5 bases). Germline values: CDR1 SGHVS, CDR2 FQNEAQ. The CDR3 has 15 residues. Trimming shortened V by 5 bases and J by 0 bases, and 13 bases separated the two germline ends. The CDR3 DNA follows: TGTGCCAGCAGCCCCAGGGCAGCGTTGAACACTGAAGCTTTCTTT. This encodes CASSPRAALNTEAFF.

This clone was seen only once. The V gene is TRBV7-7, the J gene TRBJ2-7; 9 nucleotides match TRBD1. Germline values: CDR1 SSHAT, CDR2 FNYEAQ (reference sequence). Unmatched junction bases numbered 4, after V lost 5 bases and J lost 5 bases. CDR3 length: 13 residues. CDR3 in DNA: TGTGCCAGCAGCCGGGACAGGGAGGACGAGCAGTACTTC. The encoded protein is CASSRDREDEQYF.

This clone was seen a handful of times. The chain carries TRBV30 and TRBJ1-1; the D is unclear. The V end was cut by 2 bases, the J end by 4 bases, with 5 bases between. CDR1 and CDR2 from the germline V gene are GTSNPN and SVGIG (reference sequence). The CDR3 loop spans 11 amino acids. The CDR3 DNA reads TGTGCCTGGAGTCCCCTCACTGAAGCTTTCTTT. It specifies CAWSPLTEAFF.

V gene TRBV19 combines with J gene TRBJ2-2, with D perhaps TRBD2 (5 bases). Germline values: CDR1 LNHDA, CDR2 SQIVND (reference sequence). V was shortened by 3 bases and J by 3 bases, with 11 bases between the two germline ends. This CDR3 region has 15 residues. The chain's CDR3 is CASSIEGRDTGELFF. The CDR3 DNA reads TGTGCCAGTAGTATCGAGGGAAGGGACACCGGGGAGCTGTTTTTT.

The chain recombines TRBV10-3 with TRBJ2-5; 15 bases match TRBD2. There are 14 residues in the CDR3. CDR1 ENHRY and CDR2 SYGVKD come from the germline V gene. The V and J ends lost 10 bases and 3 bases, in that order; junction bases with no gene match: 3. CDR3 coding DNA: TGTGCCACAGGACTAGCGGGAGGGGAAGAGACCCAGTACTTC. Protein sequence: CATGLAGGEETQYF.

This rearrangement joins TRBV15 to TRBJ1-5; maybe TRBD1 (5 bases). This CDR3 contains 14 residues. Germline values: CDR1 LNHNV, CDR2 YYDKDF (reference sequence). Trimming stripped 1 base from V and 8 bases from J, with 12 bases between. CDR3 sequence reads: CATSRVGRVEPQHF. The CDR3 nucleotides are TGTGCCACCAGCAGAGTCGGCAGGGTCGAGCCCCAGCATTTT.

This chain uses TRBV4-1 with TRBJ2-7; maybe TRBD1 (6 bases). Germline V gene sequence: CDR1 MGHRA, CDR2 YSYEKL. V lost 1 base and J lost 6, with 13 bases in between. The CDR3 extends over 14 amino acids. The CDR3 protein is CASSQGAGALEQYF. The DNA of the CDR3 is TGCGCCAGCAGCCAAGGGGCAGGGGCCCTCGAGCAGTACTTC.

In its sample, this clone was seen once. The chain has TRBV6-1 and TRBJ2-5; 9 nucleotides align to TRBD1. TRBJ2-7 matches the DNA end more closely, so the J call is doubtful. The CDR3 is made up of 14 amino acids. Germline CDR1 MNHNS, CDR2 SASEGT. CDR3: CASNEGTGIYEQYF. CDR3 coding DNA: TGTGCCAGCAATGAGGGGACAGGGATCTACGAGCAGTACTTC.

In this sample, this clone turned up once. The V gene is TRBV7-3, the J gene TRBJ2-2; D unresolved. Germline CDR1 is SGHTA and CDR2 is FQGTGA. Trimming took 4 bases from V and 3 from J, leaving 9 bases between them. The CDR3 consists of 14 residues. The DNA of the CDR3 is TGTGCCAGCAGCTCCTACCGATACACCGGGGAGCTGTTTTTT. This gives the protein CASSSYRYTGELFF.